This T cell receptor (beta chain) was captured by sequencing in a study of blood T cell repertoires in COVID-19. Study summary: Samples representing acute and convalescent COVID-19 were sourced from the United States, Italy and Spain. From T cells, B-cell-depleted T cells, or PBMCs came the material, which was cDNA or gDNA.

Per the original methods: Nucleated cell counts were estimated from reference gene primer amplification. Assay: immunoSEQ multiplex PCR; the TCRdb copy retains only in-frame clones and omits some. The V and J calls and clone size come from that table; D and trimming were worked out from the DNA. Here the sample spans under 300,000 clones, nearly 90% being singletons. Per the germline V gene, CDR1 is MNHEY and CDR2 is SVGAGI. The CDR3 has 14 amino acids. Trimming took off 2 bases at V and 7 bases at J, with 15 bases between the two ends. This receptor was obtained from a woman aged 35 to 49 who had recovered from COVID-19. Sequenced input: peripheral blood. This chain joins TRBV6-5 and TRBJ2-7; tentative D call: TRBD2 (5 bases). CDR3 sequence: CASSYDGDSGEQYF. CDR3 coding DNA: TGTGCCAGCAGTTACGACGGGGATTCGGGAGAGCAGTACTTC.